The present T cell receptor beta chain was sequenced within a study of blood T cell repertoires in COVID-19. Background on the study: There were acute and convalescent COVID-19 samples, and they came from the United States, Italy and Spain. PBMCs, B-cell-depleted T cells, or T cells were the source of the cDNA or gDNA that made up the material.

The germline gives CDR1 LNHDA, CDR2 SQIVND (reference sequence). The CDR3 loop spans 15 amino acids. J lost 0 bases, V lost 6 bases, and 7 bases had no gene match. As originally analysed: Reference gene primer amplification gave estimated nucleated cell counts. TCRdb keeps only in-frame clones here, not all; method: immunoSEQ multiplex PCR. V, J and clone size were drawn from that table, and D and trimming were deduced from the DNA. The data contain under 250,000 clones, around three quarters of them singletons. The J gene is TRBJ1-2, the V gene TRBV19; 7 bases are a match to TRBD1. The sample was peripheral blood. The receptor was isolated from a woman between 70 and 85 years old with acute or convalescent COVID-19. The CDR3 loop reads CASRAGQISNYGYTF. Here the CDR3 DNA reads TGTGCCAGTAGGGCGGGACAGATTTCTAACTATGGCTACACCTTC.